This T cell receptor (beta chain) was sequenced for a study of OX40 agonist ivuxolimab in advanced cancers. On the study more broadly: One patient with hepatocellular carcinoma and two with cutaneous melanoma, three in all, had partial responses.

The data were produced by immunoSEQ multiplex PCR, yet TCRdb's version contains in-frame clones alone and is incomplete. The sample contains tens of thousands of clones, roughly nine tenths of which appear only once. General study findings and limits: Among the nonresponders, some also had low normalized T-cell clonal expansion.

A word on this clone: Its cognate antigen is unknown.

V dropped 2 bases and J dropped 4 bases, with 8 bases sitting between them. The length of the CDR3 is 14 residues. Germline CDR1 is MDHEN and CDR2 is SYDVKM. This sample comprised CD4+ or CD8+ T cells sorted from blood, obtained in a trial of the OX40 agonist ivuxolimab. This chain links TRBV28 with TRBJ2-2, with D perhaps matching TRBD2 (5 bases). The clonotype was recovered from an adult with an advanced solid tumor such as melanoma, head and neck, liver or kidney cancer. The CDR3 nucleotides are TGTGCCAGCAGTTTAACGGGGTTCACCGGGGAGCTGTTTTTT. Translated: CASSLTGFTGELFF.